The 3 T cell receptor beta chains given below trace back to one sample, sequenced in a study of cytotoxic CD8 clonotypes in ibrutinib-treated CLL. Sequencing used immunoSEQ multiplex PCR; TCRdb keeps in-frame clones, though not all of them. The table lists 35,000 or so clones, over 70% of them singletons. The sample consisted of PBMCs, taken at disease progression, from a patient treated with ibrutinib. All receptors come from a human donor with chronic lymphocytic leukemia.

This clone appeared once. V usage is TRBV5-1 and J usage is TRBJ2-3, with TRBD2 identical over 8 bases. There are 16 residues in the CDR3. The V gene's germline CDR1 is SGHRS and CDR2 YFSETQ. With 0 bases clipped from V and 5 bases from J, the junction kept 8 bases outside the gene matches. CDR3 loop: CASSLAPRGAVDTQYF. The CDR3 region has the DNA TGCGCCAGCAGCTTGGCTCCGCGGGGGGCCGTAGATACGCAGTATTTT.

The rearrangement links TRBV9 to TRBJ2-4; D perhaps matches TRBD1 (5 bases). V shed 3 bases and J shed 8 bases, with 12 bases lying between them. CDR1 is SGDLS, CDR2 YYNGEE, per germline. This CDR3 is built from 13 residues. The CDR3 DNA is TGTGCCAGCAGCGAGGACAACCGGGACATTCAGTACTTC. The encoded protein is CASSEDNRDIQYF.

This chain's CDR3 is CASSEISYEQYF. In DNA, the CDR3 is TGTGCCAGCAGTGAAATAAGCTACGAGCAGTACTTC. This chain uses TRBV6-1 with TRBJ2-7; unclear D gene. Trimming took 2 bases from V and 3 from J, leaving 5 bases between them. This CDR3 is built from 12 residues. Per the germline V gene, CDR1 is MNHNS and CDR2 is SASEGT.